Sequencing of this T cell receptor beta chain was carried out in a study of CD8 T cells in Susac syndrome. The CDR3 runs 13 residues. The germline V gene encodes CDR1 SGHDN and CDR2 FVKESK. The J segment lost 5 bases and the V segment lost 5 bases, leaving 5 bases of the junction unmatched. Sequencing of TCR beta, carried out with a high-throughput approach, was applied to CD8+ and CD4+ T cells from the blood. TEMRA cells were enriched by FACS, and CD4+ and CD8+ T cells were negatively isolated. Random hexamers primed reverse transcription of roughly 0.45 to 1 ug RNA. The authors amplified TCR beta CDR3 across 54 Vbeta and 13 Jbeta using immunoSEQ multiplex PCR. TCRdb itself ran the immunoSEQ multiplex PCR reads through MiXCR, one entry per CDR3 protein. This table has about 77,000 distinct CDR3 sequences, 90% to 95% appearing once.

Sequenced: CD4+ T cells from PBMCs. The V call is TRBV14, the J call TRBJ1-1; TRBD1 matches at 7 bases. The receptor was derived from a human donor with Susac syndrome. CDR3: CASSNDRATEAFF. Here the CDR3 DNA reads TGTGCCAGCAGCAACGACAGGGCGACTGAAGCTTTCTTT.